Below, 19 T cell receptor beta chains from the same sample are listed, as sequenced in a study of T cell responses to AZD1222 COVID-19 vaccine. TCRdb's table, derived via immunoSEQ multiplex PCR, lists solely in-frame clones and lacks some. The sample yields about 35,000 clones, 65% to 90% seen once. This specimen was peripheral blood, taken 28 days after the second AZD1222 dose. The source is an adult who received the AZD1222 COVID-19 vaccine.

This chain uses TRBV28 with TRBJ2-5, with no clear D. CDR1 and CDR2 from the germline V gene are MDHEN and SYDVKM. CDR3 length equals 15 residues. Trimming cost V 5 bases and J 6 bases, with 19 bases left between them. The CDR3 nucleotides are TGTGCCAGCAGTCCCCAGGATCGGCAGAAGAAGACCCAGTACTTC. Protein: CASSPQDRQKKTQYF.

This chain joins TRBV11-2 and TRBJ1-1; 8 bases line up with TRBD1. CDR1 is SGHAT, CDR2 FQNNGV, per germline. This CDR3 is 14 amino acids long. V shed 7 bases, J shed 8 bases, and the junction held 12 bases outside the gene matches. This CDR3 reads CASKPGQASPEAFF. CDR3 nucleotides: TGTGCCAGCAAACCGGGACAGGCGTCTCCCGAAGCTTTCTTT.

CDR3 loop: CASSPYGLAGHYNEQFF. CDR3 nucleotide sequence: TGCGCCAGCAGCCCCTATGGGCTAGCGGGACACTACAATGAGCAGTTCTTC. V usage is TRBV5-1 and J usage is TRBJ2-1, with 9 nucleotides matching TRBD2. This CDR3 contains 17 residues. Germline V lookup: CDR1 SGHRS, CDR2 YFSETQ. With 4 bases clipped from V and 3 bases from J, the junction kept 11 bases outside the gene matches. Together with reference TRBV5-1 and TRBJ2-1, the CDR3 gives the full variable domain: KAGVTQTPRYLIKTRGQQVTLSCSPISGHRSVSWYQQTPGQGLQFLFEYFSETQRNKGNFPGRFSGRQFSNSRSEMNVSTLELGDSALYLCASSPYGLAGHYNEQFFGPGTRLTVL.

J is TRBJ2-7 and V is TRBV19, with TRBD2 matching 8 bases. This CDR3 contains 15 residues. Unmatched junction bases numbered 5, after V lost 0 bases and J lost 4 bases. Germline loops: CDR1 LNHDA, CDR2 SQIVND (reference sequence). CDR3 sequence reads: CASSIDPGGSYEQYF. CDR3 in DNA: TGTGCCAGTAGTATAGATCCGGGAGGGTCGTACGAGCAGTACTTC.

This clone was counted a few times. The chain carries TRBV30 and TRBJ2-1, with a possible D match to TRBD2 (6 bases). The CDR3 spans 14 residues. The V and J ends lost 0 bases and 7 bases respectively, with 13 bases between them. The V gene's germline CDR1 is GTSNPN and CDR2 SVGIG (reference sequence). The CDR3 loop reads CAWSVRRRDNEQFF. The CDR3 DNA reads as TGTGCCTGGAGTGTAAGGCGGCGGGATAATGAGCAGTTCTTC.

The rearrangement uses TRBV11-2 and TRBJ2-7; possible D gene TRBD1, 5 bases. This CDR3 is 14 amino acids long. The germline V gene has CDR1 SGHAT and CDR2 FQNNGV. V lost 0 bases and J 2 bases, leaving 8 bases between the germline ends. The CDR3 loop is CASSLDRAAYEQYF. CDR3 DNA: TGTGCCAGCAGCTTAGACAGGGCCGCCTACGAGCAGTACTTC.

This clone is a singleton in its sample. The chain couples TRBV7-8 to TRBJ2-2; D unresolved. Germline loops: CDR1 SGHVS, CDR2 FQNEAQ. Trimming shortened V by 1 base and J by 1 base, and 4 bases separated the two germline ends. The CDR3 covers 14 residues. DNA of the CDR3: TGTGCCAGCAGCTTAGAATGGAACACCGGGGAGCTGTTTTTT. It codes for CASSLEWNTGELFF.

The V gene is TRBV6-5, the J gene TRBJ1-2; TRBD1 might be the D (5 bases). Trimming removed 6 bases from V and 2 bases from J, with 13 bases in between. This CDR3 region has 14 residues. The germline gives CDR1 MNHEY, CDR2 SVGAGI. The CDR3 sequence is CASSHGGVNYGYTF. In nucleotides, the CDR3 is TGTGCCAGCAGCCACGGGGGGGTCAACTATGGCTACACCTTC.

On this clone itself: This specimen includes other DNA sequences encoding the same CDR3. For the CDR3, the DNA is TGTGCCAGCAGCCAAGGCAGAAGTAATTCACCCCTCCACTTT. It codes for CASSQGRSNSPLHF. The V and J genes are TRBV3-1 (or the pseudogene TRBV3-2) and TRBJ1-6; the D is unclear. This CDR3 is built from 14 residues. Germline-derived CDR1 and CDR2 are LGHDT and YNNKEL (reference sequence). V was cut by 1 base and J by 6 bases, with 7 bases left in between.

J is TRBJ1-1 and V is TRBV6-6; D might be TRBD1 (6 bases). Trimming pared 0 bases from V and 1 base from J, leaving 6 bases between. CDR1 and CDR2 (germline): MNHNY, SVGAGI (reference sequence). This CDR3 spans 14 amino acids. In nucleotides, the CDR3 is TGTGCCAGCAGTTACTCGGGGGCGAACACTGAAGCTTTCTTT. Translation: CASSYSGANTEAFF.

The chain has TRBV6-5 and TRBJ2-3; D unresolved. Trimming took 4 bases from V and 13 from J, leaving 12 bases between them. The CDR3 length is 11 residues. Germline assignment: CDR1 MNHEY and CDR2 SVGAGI. CDR3 residues: CASSSPPAEYF. The CDR3 DNA is TGTGCCAGCAGTTCCCCCCCCGCCGAGTATTTT.

This clone was counted only a few times. This chain links TRBV19 with TRBJ1-1; 7 positions match TRBD1. CDR3 length equals 14 residues. V shed 8 bases and J 7 bases; nucleotides not matched to a gene: 13. CDR1 and CDR2 (germline): LNHDA, SQIVND (reference sequence). CDR3 sequence (DNA): TGTGCCAGTTCTGTAGGACAGGCCGACGGTGAAGCTTTCTTT. Translation gives CASSVGQADGEAFF.

The J gene is TRBJ1-2, the V gene TRBV7-9; the match to TRBD1 covers 7 bases. The germline gives CDR1 SEHNR, CDR2 FQNEAQ (reference sequence). This CDR3 is 13 amino acids long. Trimming removed 5 bases from V and 8 bases from J; junction bases left unmatched: 8. CDR3 in amino acids: CASSLETGHGYTF. The CDR3 DNA reads TGTGCCAGCAGCCTCGAGACAGGGCACGGCTACACCTTC.

This clone was seen only a few times. The chain joins TRBV5-1 to TRBJ1-1; D may be TRBD1 (5 bases). V dropped 5 bases and J dropped 0 bases, with 11 bases sitting between them. The CDR3 contains 14 residues. The V gene's germline CDR1 is SGHRS and CDR2 YFSETQ. The CDR3, as DNA: TGCGCCAGCAGACAAGACAGCCTGAACACTGAAGCTTTCTTT. This sequence encodes CASRQDSLNTEAFF.

The chain has TRBV6-1 and TRBJ1-4, with D unresolved. This CDR3 region has 15 residues. Germline-derived CDR1 and CDR2 are MNHNS and SASEGT. The V gene lost 0 bases and the J gene lost 5 bases, with 10 bases spanning the gap. The CDR3 DNA is TGTGCCAGCAGTGAAGCGCGTACGGCAAATGAAAAACTGTTTTTT. This gives the protein CASSEARTANEKLFF.

This clone occurred once. This chain links TRBV5-8 with TRBJ1-3; D remains ambiguous. Between the trimmed V and J ends, which lost 0 bases and 3 bases, there was a span of 10 bases. The CDR3 contains 15 residues. The germline gives CDR1 SGHTS, CDR2 YDEGEE. The CDR3 bases are TGTGCCAGCAGCTTGGATAGGGTTCTTGGAAACACCATATATTTT. It is translated as CASSLDRVLGNTIYF.

The CDR3 DNA sequence: TGTGCCAGCAGCTTAGAGGGATCTAACTATGGCTACACCTTC. Its protein is CASSLEGSNYGYTF. The chain recombines TRBV7-2 with TRBJ1-2; no reliable D call. Germline V CDR1 and CDR2: SGHTA, FQGNSA. The CDR3 contains 14 residues. The V end lost 1 base, the J end lost 0 bases, and 6 bases lay between the germline ends. Using reference TRBV7-2 and TRBJ1-2 for the parts outside the CDR3, the full variable domain is GAGVSQSPSNKVTEKGKDVELRCDPISGHTALYWYRQSLGQGLEFLIYFQGNSAPDKSGLPSDRFSAERTGGSVSTLTIQRTQQEDSAVYLCASSLEGSNYGYTFGSGTRLTVV.

In its sample, this clone was seen once. The chain carries TRBV19 and TRBJ2-7, with D uncertain. The CDR3 consists of 12 residues. Trimming shortened V by 8 bases and J by 3 bases, and 11 bases separated the two germline ends. Germline-derived CDR1 and CDR2 are LNHDA and SQIVND (reference sequence). The CDR3 sequence is CASHDGYYEQYF. CDR3 sequence (DNA): TGTGCCAGTCACGACGGTTACTACGAGCAGTACTTC.

This clone was counted between two and nine times. The gene calls are TRBV5-6 and TRBJ1-1; 10 bases match TRBD1. CDR1 SGHDT and CDR2 YYEEEE come from the germline V gene. The CDR3 is made up of 14 amino acids. Unmatched junction bases numbered 3, after V lost 4 bases and J lost 3 bases. Here the CDR3 DNA reads TGTGCCAGCAGCGGGGGACAGGGGTACACTGAAGCTTTCTTT. Amino acid sequence: CASSGGQGYTEAFF. Full variable domain (outside the CDR3, taken from reference TRBV5-6 and TRBJ1-1): DAGVTQSPTHLIKTRGQQVTLRCSPKSGHDTVSWYQQALGQGPQFIFQYYEEEERQRGNFPDRFSGHQFPNYSSELNVNALLLGDSALYLCASSGGQGYTEAFFGQGTRLTVV.